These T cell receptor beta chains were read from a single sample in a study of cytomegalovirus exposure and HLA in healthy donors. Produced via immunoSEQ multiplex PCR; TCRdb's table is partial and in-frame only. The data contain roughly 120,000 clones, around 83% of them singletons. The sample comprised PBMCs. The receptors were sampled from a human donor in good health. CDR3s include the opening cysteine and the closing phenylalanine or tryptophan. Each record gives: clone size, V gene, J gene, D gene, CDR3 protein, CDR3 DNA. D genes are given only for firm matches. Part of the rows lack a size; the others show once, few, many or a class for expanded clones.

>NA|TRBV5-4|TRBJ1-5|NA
CASSFMGGQPQHF
TGTGCCAGCAGCTTCATGGGGGGGCAGCCCCAGCATTTT
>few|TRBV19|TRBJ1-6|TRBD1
CASSVFRQGPASPLHF
TGTGCCAGTAGTGTCTTCCGACAGGGCCCTGCCTCACCCCTCCACTTT
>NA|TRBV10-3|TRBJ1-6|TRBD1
CAINRDRGNSPLHF
TGTGCCATCAATCGGGACAGGGGAAATTCACCCCTCCACTTT
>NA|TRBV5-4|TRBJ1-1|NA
CASSLVRGMNTEAFF
TGTGCCAGCAGCTTGGTTCGGGGTATGAACACTGAAGCTTTCTTT
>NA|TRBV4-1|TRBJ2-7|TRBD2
CASSQGLRGARGEQYF
TGCGCCAGCAGCCAAGGTCTGCGGGGGGCGCGGGGGGAGCAGTACTTC
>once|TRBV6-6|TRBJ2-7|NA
CASFTEGDEQYF
TGTGCCAGCTTTACCGAAGGAGACGAGCAGTACTTC
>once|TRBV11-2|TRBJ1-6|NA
CASNDGESSYNSPLHF
TGTGCCAGCAACGACGGGGAGAGCTCCTATAATTCACCCCTCCACTTT
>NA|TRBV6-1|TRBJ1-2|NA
CASSEYRGYGYTF
TGTGCCAGCAGTGAATATAGGGGTTATGGCTACACCTTC
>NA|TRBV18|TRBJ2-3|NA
CASSPPDRGDTQYF
TGTGCCAGCTCACCACCGGATCGCGGAGATACGCAGTATTTT
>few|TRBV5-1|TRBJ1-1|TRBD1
CASSLVGTANTEAFF
TGCGCCAGCAGCTTGGTAGGGACAGCGAACACTGAAGCTTTCTTT
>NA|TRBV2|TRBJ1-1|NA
CASRAGTDTEAFF
TGTGCCAGCAGAGCGGGAACGGACACTGAAGCTTTCTTT
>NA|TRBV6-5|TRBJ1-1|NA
CASSYGGGTEAFF
TGTGCCAGCAGTTATGGGGGAGGGACTGAAGCTTTCTTT
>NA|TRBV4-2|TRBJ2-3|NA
CASSQDLERAFTDTQYF
TGTGCCAGCAGCCAAGATCTCGAGCGGGCGTTCACAGATACGCAGTATTTT
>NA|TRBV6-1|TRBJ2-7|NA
CASSVIIGHSYEQYF
TGTGCCAGCAGTGTAATCATCGGTCACTCCTACGAGCAGTACTTC
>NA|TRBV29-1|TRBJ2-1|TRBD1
CSVDGQGGDEQFF
TGCAGCGTGGATGGACAGGGCGGGGATGAGCAGTTCTTC
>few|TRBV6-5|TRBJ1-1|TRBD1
CASSPGDRSLTEAFF
TGTGCCAGCAGTCCCGGGGACAGGTCCTTAACTGAAGCTTTCTTT
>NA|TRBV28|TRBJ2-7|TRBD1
CASSLPMTGNSYEQYF
TGTGCCAGCAGTTTACCGATGACAGGGAATTCCTACGAGCAGTACTTC
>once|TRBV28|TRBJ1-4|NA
CASSLGRMATNEKLFF
TGTGCCAGCAGTTTGGGCAGGATGGCAACTAATGAAAAACTGTTTTTT
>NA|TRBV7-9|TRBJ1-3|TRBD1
CASSSGTESGNTIYF
TGTGCCAGCAGCTCGGGGACAGAATCAGGAAACACCATATATTTT
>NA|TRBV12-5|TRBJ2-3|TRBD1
CASGFSGTATNTQYF
TGTGCTAGTGGTTTCTCCGGGACAGCTACTAATACGCAGTATTTT
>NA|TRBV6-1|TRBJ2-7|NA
CASTWGQFKLEQYF
TGTGCCAGCACCTGGGGGCAGTTCAAGCTCGAGCAGTACTTC
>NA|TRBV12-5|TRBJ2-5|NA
CASGLLATETQYF
TGTGCTAGTGGTTTGCTGGCAACGGAGACCCAGTACTTC
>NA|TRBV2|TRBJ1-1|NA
CASSTRVEAFF
TGTGCCAGCAGTACCAGGGTTGAAGCTTTCTTT
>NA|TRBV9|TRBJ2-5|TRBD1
CASSGQGQGPAETQYF
TGTGCCAGCAGCGGGCAAGGACAGGGCCCAGCGGAGACCCAGTACTTC
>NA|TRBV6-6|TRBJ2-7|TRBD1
CASRPRQGRVDYEQYF
TGTGCCAGCAGACCTAGACAGGGCAGGGTGGACTACGAGCAGTACTTC
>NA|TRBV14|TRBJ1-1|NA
CASSNSVLANTEAFF
TGTGCCAGCAGCAACAGTGTTCTGGCGAACACTGAAGCTTTCTTT
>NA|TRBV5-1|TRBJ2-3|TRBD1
CASSLRQGRNTQYF
TGCGCCAGCAGCTTGAGACAGGGGAGGAATACGCAGTATTTT
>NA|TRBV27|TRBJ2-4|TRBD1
CASRLGDSQNIQYF
TGTGCCAGCAGACTCGGGGACAGCCAAAACATTCAGTACTTC
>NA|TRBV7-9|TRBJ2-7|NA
CASSLESSLRGLEQYF
TGTGCCAGCAGCTTAGAGTCGTCACTCCGAGGTCTCGAGCAGTACTTC
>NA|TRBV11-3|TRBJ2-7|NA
CASSSTRAGEQYF
TGTGCCAGCAGCTCGACCAGGGCAGGGGAGCAGTACTTC
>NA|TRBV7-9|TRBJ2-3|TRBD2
CASSLVPGGDTQYF
TGTGCCAGCAGCTTAGTTCCGGGGGGAGATACGCAGTATTTT
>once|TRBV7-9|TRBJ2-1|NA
CASSLGRGGWNEQFF
TGTGCCAGCAGCTTGGGCAGGGGAGGGTGGAATGAGCAGTTCTTC
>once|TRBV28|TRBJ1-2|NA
CASSSAVTIYGYTF
TGTGCCAGCAGTTCCGCCGTGACTATCTATGGCTACACCTTC
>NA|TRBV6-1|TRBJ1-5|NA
CASSEGLLNQPQHF
TGTGCCAGCAGTGAGGGACTGCTCAATCAGCCCCAGCATTTT
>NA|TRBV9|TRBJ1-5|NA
CASSGAGHFQPQHF
TGTGCCAGCAGCGGAGCGGGACATTTTCAGCCCCAGCATTTT
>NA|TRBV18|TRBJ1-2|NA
CASSPAEESTYGYTF
TGTGCCAGCTCACCGGCAGAGGAGTCCACCTATGGCTACACCTTC
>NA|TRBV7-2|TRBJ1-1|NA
CASSPGIVWTEAFF
TGTGCCAGCAGCCCCGGTATAGTGTGGACTGAAGCTTTCTTT
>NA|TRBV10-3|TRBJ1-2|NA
CAIGNGIDSKSYGYTF
TGTGCCATCGGGAATGGGATAGACAGCAAGTCCTATGGCTACACCTTC
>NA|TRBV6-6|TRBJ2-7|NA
CASSYGDSSYEQYF
TGTGCCAGCAGTTACGGAGACAGCTCCTACGAGCAGTACTTC
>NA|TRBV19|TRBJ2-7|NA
CASSIFGDTSFYEQYF
TGTGCCAGTAGTATTTTCGGGGACACGTCGTTCTACGAGCAGTACTTC
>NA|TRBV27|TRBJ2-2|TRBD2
CASSLLAGFTGELFF
TGTGCCAGCAGTTTACTAGCGGGCTTCACCGGGGAGCTGTTTTTT
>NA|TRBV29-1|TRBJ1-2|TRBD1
CSVTGASANYGYTF
TGCAGCGTTACAGGGGCCTCAGCTAACTATGGCTACACCTTC
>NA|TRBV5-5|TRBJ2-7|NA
CASSFVPGDYEQYF
TGTGCCAGCAGCTTCGTTCCGGGGGACTACGAGCAGTACTTC
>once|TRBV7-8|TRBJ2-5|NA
CASGIQGRGTQYF
TGTGCCAGCGGGATACAGGGTCGCGGGACCCAGTACTTC
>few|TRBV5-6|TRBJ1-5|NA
CASSLAGETGQPQHF
TGTGCCAGCAGCTTGGCAGGGGAGACGGGGCAGCCCCAGCATTTT
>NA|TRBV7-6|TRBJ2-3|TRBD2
CASSNGGGVSDTQYF
TGTGCCAGCAGTAATGGCGGGGGGGTATCAGATACGCAGTATTTT
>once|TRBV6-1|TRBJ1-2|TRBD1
CASSVDRVADGYTF
TGTGCCAGCAGTGTCGACAGGGTCGCTGATGGCTACACCTTC
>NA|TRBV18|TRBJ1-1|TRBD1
CASSPGQGVGATEAFF
TGTGCCAGCTCACCGGGACAGGGCGTGGGGGCCACTGAAGCTTTCTTT
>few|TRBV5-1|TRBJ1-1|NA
CASNSPNTEAFF
TGCGCCAGCAATTCTCCGAACACTGAAGCTTTCTTT
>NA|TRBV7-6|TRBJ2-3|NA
CASSLAYTDTQYF
TGTGCCAGCAGCTTAGCCTACACAGATACGCAGTATTTT
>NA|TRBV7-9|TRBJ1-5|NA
CASSQGDQPQHF
TGTGCCAGCAGCCAAGGGGATCAGCCCCAGCATTTT
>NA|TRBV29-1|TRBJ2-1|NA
CSVEINLGGQFF
TGCAGCGTTGAGATAAACCTAGGAGGGCAGTTCTTC
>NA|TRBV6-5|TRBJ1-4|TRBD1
CASSKQGIFEKLFF
TGTGCCAGCAGTAAACAGGGGATTTTTGAAAAACTGTTTTTT
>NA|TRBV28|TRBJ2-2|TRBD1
CASSPYPDRAGELFF
TGTGCCAGCAGTCCATACCCTGACAGGGCCGGGGAGCTGTTTTTT
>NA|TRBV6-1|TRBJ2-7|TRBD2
CASSVPGLADYEQYF
TGTGCCAGCAGTGTCCCAGGACTAGCAGACTACGAGCAGTACTTC